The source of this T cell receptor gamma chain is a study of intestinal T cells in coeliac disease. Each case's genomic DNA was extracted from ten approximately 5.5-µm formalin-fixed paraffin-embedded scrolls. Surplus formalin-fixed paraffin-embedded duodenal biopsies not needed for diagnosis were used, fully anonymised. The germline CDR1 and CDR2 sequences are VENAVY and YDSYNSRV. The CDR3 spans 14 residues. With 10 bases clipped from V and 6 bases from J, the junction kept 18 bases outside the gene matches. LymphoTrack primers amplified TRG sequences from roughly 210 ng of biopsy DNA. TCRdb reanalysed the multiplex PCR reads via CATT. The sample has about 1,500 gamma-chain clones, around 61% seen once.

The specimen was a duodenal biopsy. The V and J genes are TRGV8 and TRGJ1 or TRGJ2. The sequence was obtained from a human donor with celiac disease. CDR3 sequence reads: CATMGSGRAYKKLF. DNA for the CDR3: TGTGCCACTATGGGAAGTGGGAGAGCTTATAAGAAACTCTTT.